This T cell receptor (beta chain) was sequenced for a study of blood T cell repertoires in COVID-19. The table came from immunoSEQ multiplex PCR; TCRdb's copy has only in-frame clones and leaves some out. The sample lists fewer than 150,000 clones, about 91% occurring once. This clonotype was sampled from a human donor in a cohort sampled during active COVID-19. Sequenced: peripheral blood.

Here the CDR3 reads CASNFDRLINTEAFF. Written as DNA, the CDR3 is TGTGCCAGCAATTTTGACAGGCTAATTAACACTGAAGCTTTCTTT. The chain joins TRBV2 to TRBJ1-1; TRBD1 might be the D (6 bases). This CDR3 is 15 amino acids long. The germline gives CDR1 SNHLY, CDR2 FYNNEI. V lost 7 bases to trimming and J lost 2 bases, with 17 bases between them.